This T cell receptor beta chain was profiled in a study of T-cell memory formation after mild COVID-19. This clonotype has just a few counts. With constant-segment primers, 5'RACE yielded cDNA libraries of TCR alpha and TCR beta that carried sample barcodes and UMIs. TCRdb analysed the 5' RACE reads with MiXCR anew, one entry per CDR3 protein. The table has hundreds of thousands of distinct CDR3 sequences, less than 25% seen once. The CDR3 extends over 16 amino acids. The germline CDR1 and CDR2 sequences are MNHEY and SVGEGT. The V end lost 0 bases, the J end lost 4 bases, and 13 bases lay between the germline ends.

The chain has TRBV6-2 or TRBV6-3 and TRBJ1-3, with D perhaps TRBD1 (5 bases). The sample taken for sequencing was PBMCs or a T cell subset sorted from them (not recorded which). The receptor comes from an adult woman who had mild COVID-19 (a few samples of this study predate the infection). Cell type and time point are not known. The CDR3: CASSYSRGALGNTIYF. CDR3 sequence (DNA): TGTGCCAGCAGTTACTCCCGGGGCGCGTTGGGAAACACCATATATTTT.